These 17 T cell receptor beta chains share one sample of origin, sequenced in a study of cytomegalovirus exposure and HLA in healthy donors. Researchers ran the PCR with 60 Vbeta and 13 Jbeta primers. The method was immunoSEQ multiplex PCR; TCRdb's version includes in-frame clones alone and lacks a portion of them. The table shows approximately 260,000 clones, with approximately 84% occurring only once. The sequencing sample was made of PBMCs. Source of these receptors: a woman aged 40-49 years in good health and CMV-seropositive.

The chain uses TRBV5-1 and TRBJ2-2, with 10 bases identical to TRBD2. The CDR3 consists of 16 residues. Germline V gene data show CDR1 as SGHRS and CDR2 as YFSETQ. V was clipped by 5 bases and J by 0 bases; unmatched bases: 4. The CDR3 DNA is TGCGCCAGCAGTATTGGACTAGCGGCGAACACCGGGGAGCTGTTTTTT. This encodes CASSIGLAANTGELFF.

The chain recombines TRBV5-1 with TRBJ2-7; TRBD2 agrees at 9 bases. With V trimmed by 0 bases and J by 4 bases, 8 bases remained unmatched. The length of the CDR3 is 16 residues. The germline CDR1 and CDR2 sequences are SGHRS and YFSETQ. The CDR3 loop reads CASSLAASGKGYEQYF. The CDR3 DNA sequence: TGCGCCAGCAGCTTGGCGGCTAGCGGGAAGGGTTACGAGCAGTACTTC.

The chain recombines TRBV10-3 with TRBJ1-2, with D perhaps TRBD1 (5 bases). The CDR3 sequence is 15 residues long. The V end lost 3 bases, the J end lost 4 bases, and 15 bases lay between the germline ends. In germline, CDR1 is ENHRY, CDR2 SYGVKD. In nucleotides, the CDR3 is TGTGCCATCAGTGATGGGGCAGGGCAGGGCTATGGCTACACCTTC. Translation gives CAISDGAGQGYGYTF.

This sequence joins TRBV28 and TRBJ1-1; 8 bases align to TRBD1. Germline assignment: CDR1 MDHEN and CDR2 SYDVKM. The trim removed 5 bases at V and 0 bases at J, leaving 11 bases unmatched. The CDR3 contains 17 residues. CDR3 DNA sequence: TGTGCCAGCAGTAACACCGGGACAGGTCGCGTGAACACTGAAGCTTTCTTT. Protein product: CASSNTGTGRVNTEAFF. Full variable domain (rest looked up from reference TRBV28 and TRBJ1-1): DVKVTQSSRYLVKRTGEKVFLECVQDMDHENMFWYRQDPGLGLRLIYFSYDVKMKEKGDIPEGYSVSREKKERFSLILESASTNQTSMYLCASSNTGTGRVNTEAFFGQGTRLTVV.

The rearrangement joins TRBV13 to TRBJ1-3; D perhaps matches TRBD1 (5 bases). The CDR3 length is 15 residues. V was cut by 0 bases and J by 4 bases, with 10 bases left in between. CDR1 PRHDT and CDR2 FYEKMQ come from the germline V gene (reference sequence). CDR3 DNA: TGTGCCAGCAGCTTAGGGGGGCTGGAAGGAAACACCATATATTTT. Translation gives CASSLGGLEGNTIYF.

This chain links TRBV2 with TRBJ2-3, with 14 bases matching TRBD2. The CDR3 sequence is 16 residues long. Germline V gives CDR1 SNHLY, CDR2 FYNNEI. V dropped 7 bases and J dropped 5; count of bases not matched to a gene: 8. The CDR3 DNA reads as TGTGCCAGCAAACTGGGACTAGCGGGAGTAGAAGATACGCAGTATTTT. Amino acid sequence: CASKLGLAGVEDTQYF.

This chain uses TRBV5-8 with TRBJ1-5, with TRBD1 as a possible D gene (5 bases). The V end lost 5 bases, the J end lost 4 bases, and 19 bases lay between the germline ends. Germline CDR1 SGHTS, CDR2 YDEGEE. The CDR3 has 16 amino acids. The CDR3 sequence: CASSMTRTIGNQPQHF. The CDR3, as DNA: TGTGCCAGCAGTATGACGCGGACAATAGGGAATCAGCCCCAGCATTTT.

The V call is TRBV4-3, the J call TRBJ1-3; tentative D call: TRBD1 (5 bases). The V and J ends lost 1 base and 0 bases respectively, with 10 bases between them. CDR3 size: 16 residues. Per the germline V gene, CDR1 is LGHNA and CDR2 is YSLEER. In DNA form, the CDR3 reads TGCGCCAGCAGCCAAGTAACAGGAACCTCTGGAAACACCATATATTTT. Translating it yields CASSQVTGTSGNTIYF.

V is TRBV27 and J is TRBJ1-5, with no clear D. Trimming took off 6 bases at V and 2 bases at J, with 11 bases between the two ends. The CDR3 is made up of 14 amino acids. Germline CDR1 MNHEY, CDR2 SMNVEV (reference sequence). CDR3 coding DNA: TGTGCCAGCAGCGGGAGAGCGGGCAATCAGCCCCAGCATTTT. Translation gives CASSGRAGNQPQHF.

The CDR3 DNA reads as TGTGCCAGCAGCCCAGGGGCGGGGGGCACCTACGAGCAGTACTTC. The encoded protein is CASSPGAGGTYEQYF. The gene calls are TRBV7-6 and TRBJ2-7; 8 bases align to TRBD2. The CDR3 runs 15 residues. The germline V gene has CDR1 SGHVS and CDR2 FNYEAQ. V was pared by 5 bases and J by 2 bases, with 8 bases of the junction left unmatched. Complete variable domain (other parts from reference TRBV7-6 and TRBJ2-7): GAGVSQSPRYKVTKRGQDVALRCDPISGHVSLYWYRQALGQGPEFLTYFNYEAQQDKSGLPNDRFSAERPEGSISTLTIQRTEQRDSAMYRCASSPGAGGTYEQYFGPGTRLTVT.

V is TRBV5-1 and J is TRBJ2-5, with TRBD2 as a possible D gene (7 bases). V was shortened by 1 base and J by 5 bases, with 18 bases between the two germline ends. CDR3 size: 16 residues. Germline CDR1 is SGHRS and CDR2 is YFSETQ. The CDR3 here is CASSLQLGGLGETQYF. For the CDR3, the DNA is TGCGCCAGCAGCTTGCAACTCGGGGGGCTGGGGGAGACCCAGTACTTC. Based on the CDR3 plus reference TRBV5-1 and TRBJ2-5, the full variable domain is KAGVTQTPRYLIKTRGQQVTLSCSPISGHRSVSWYQQTPGQGLQFLFEYFSETQRNKGNFPGRFSGRQFSNSRSEMNVSTLELGDSALYLCASSLQLGGLGETQYFGPGTRLLVL.

CDR3 region: CSVEETGALHF. For the CDR3, the DNA is TGCAGCGTTGAAGAAACTGGAGCCCTCCACTTT. The V gene is TRBV29-1, the J gene TRBJ1-6, with no clear D. CDR3 size: 11 residues. Germline CDR1 and CDR2: SQVTM and ANQGSEA. With 0 bases removed from V and 14 bases from J, the gap between germline ends came to 8 bases. Together with reference TRBV29-1 and TRBJ1-6, the CDR3 gives the full variable domain: SAVISQKPSRDICQRGTSLTIQCQVDSQVTMMFWYRQQPGQSLTLIATANQGSEATYESGFVIDKFPISRPNLTFSTLTVSNMSPEDSSIYLCSVEETGALHFGNGTRLTVT.

This clone was counted between two and nine times. The CDR3 DNA follows: TGCGCCAGCAGCCAAGCGGAACCGGGACAGTACTTATACGAGCAGTACTTC. Protein product: CASSQAEPGQYLYEQYF. J is TRBJ2-7 and V is TRBV4-1; TRBD1 agrees at 7 bases. The germline gives CDR1 MGHRA, CDR2 YSYEKL. V shed 1 base, J shed 4 bases, and the junction held 13 bases outside the gene matches. CDR3 length equals 17 residues.

The V and J genes are TRBV6-6 and TRBJ2-1; 8 nucleotides line up with TRBD2. The germline V gene encodes CDR1 MNHNY and CDR2 SVGAGI (reference sequence). This CDR3 spans 15 amino acids. V dropped 5 bases and J dropped 9; count of bases not matched to a gene: 12. CDR3 sequence: CASSRLAGALGEQFF. The CDR3 DNA sequence: TGTGCCAGCAGTCGTCTAGCGGGTGCTCTGGGTGAGCAGTTCTTC.

This clone occurred once. V gene TRBV14 combines with J gene TRBJ2-3; TRBD2 agrees at 8 bases. The CDR3 consists of 16 residues. The J segment lost 5 bases and the V segment lost 8 bases, leaving 15 bases of the junction unmatched. Germline assignment: CDR1 SGHDN and CDR2 FVKESK. This CDR3 is CASSRVAGFGIDTQYF. As DNA, the CDR3 is TGTGCCAGCTCGAGGGTAGCGGGATTTGGAATAGATACGCAGTATTTT. The entire variable domain, with the rest obtained from reference TRBV14 and TRBJ2-3, is as follows: EAGVTQFPSHSVIEKGQTVTLRCDPISGHDNLYWYRRVMGKEIKFLLHFVKESKQDESGMPNNRFLAERTGGTYSTLKVQPAELEDSGVYFCASSRVAGFGIDTQYFGPGTRLTVL.

V is TRBV2 and J is TRBJ2-7, with D perhaps TRBD2 (6 bases). Germline V gene sequence: CDR1 SNHLY, CDR2 FYNNEI. The CDR3 is made up of 13 amino acids. V was shortened by 6 bases and J by 7 bases, with 16 bases between the two germline ends. DNA of the CDR3: TGTGCCAGCAGGCGGGACGTCCCCGGGGAGCAGTACTTC. Residues: CASRRDVPGEQYF.

V usage is TRBV21-1 and J usage is TRBJ1-5; TRBD1 is the table's D call and was not checked against the DNA. TRBV21-1 has pseudogene status. This CDR3 comprises 18 residues. The CDR3 reads CASSKASPPGTGNQPQHF. CDR3 in DNA: TGTGCCAGCAGCAAAGCCTCCCCCCCTGGGACAGGCAATCAGCCCCAGCATTTT.